These 25 T cell receptor beta chains share one sample of origin, sequenced in a study of tumor-infiltrating lymphocytes in primary liver carcinoma. The researchers produced TCR beta cDNA from approximately 550 ng total RNA with a constant-region primer. Three-round nested multiplex PCR performed with slightly modified ARM-PCR produced the TCR beta libraries. Rounds one and two of PCR, each of 10 cycles, were primed with TRBV1-TRBV30 forward primers and a C-beta reverse primer. TCRdb re-analysed the multiplex PCR reads in MiXCR, keeping a single row per CDR3 protein. The table includes about 200,000 distinct CDR3 sequences, about two thirds detected once. The researchers obtained blood RNA from unsorted whole blood and also extracted germline DNA. The sequencing sample was made of peripheral blood. These receptors originate from a woman aged 55 to 70 with primary liver carcinoma and hepatitis B virus infection.

The rearrangement joins TRBV12-3 or TRBV12-4 to TRBJ2-1; D possibly corresponds to TRBD2 (5 bases). Trimming took off 5 bases at V and 0 bases at J, with 20 bases between the two ends. The CDR3 is 18 amino acids. CDR3 sequence reads: CASSDLDSPPPSYNEQFF. The DNA for the CDR3 is TGTGCCAGCAGTGACCTGGACTCGCCCCCCCCCTCCTACAATGAGCAGTTCTTC.

The chain joins TRBV11-1 to TRBJ2-4, with D possibly TRBD1 on 5 matching bases. CDR1 is SGHAT, CDR2 FQDESV, per germline (reference sequence). V shed 5 bases and J shed 5 bases, with 22 bases lying between them. The CDR3 is made up of 17 amino acids. The CDR3 DNA reads as TGTGCCAGCAGCCGGACAAGAGCTGTTACTCCCCAAAACATTCAGTACTTC. This translates into CASSRTRAVTPQNIQYF.

This clonotype was detected ten times or more. The gene calls are TRBV12-5 and TRBJ1-1; D is unresolved. The germline CDR1 and CDR2 sequences are LGHNT and FRNRAP. With 5 bases removed from V and 0 bases from J, the gap between germline ends came to 4 bases. The CDR3 totals 12 residues. CDR3 nucleotides: TGTGCTAGTGGTCCGATGAACACTGAAGCTTTCTTT. It specifies CASGPMNTEAFF.

This clonotype appeared many times. The rearrangement uses TRBV5-1 and TRBJ2-5; D unclear. The CDR3 totals 11 residues. V was cut by 3 bases and J by 4 bases, with 4 bases left in between. Germline lookup yields CDR1 SGHRS and CDR2 YFSETQ. The CDR3 DNA reads as TGCGCCAGCAGCTCGGGAGAGACCCAGTACTTC. Translation gives CASSSGETQYF.

This clonotype was observed a handful of times. The J gene is TRBJ2-3, the V gene TRBV7-8; D is uncertain. The V gene's germline CDR1 is SGHVS and CDR2 FQNEAQ. Trimming stripped 5 bases from V and 1 base from J, with 13 bases between. The CDR3 is made up of 15 amino acids. CDR3 protein: CASSRDLGGTDTQYF. In nucleotides, the CDR3 is TGTGCCAGCAGCCGCGACTTGGGCGGCACAGATACGCAGTATTTT.

About this clonotype itself: A much larger clone is a single base away; this may be a read error. This rearrangement joins TRBV12-3 or TRBV12-4 to TRBJ2-1; D is possibly TRBD1 (5 bases). The V and J ends lost 3 bases and 4 bases respectively, with 25 bases between them. The CDR3 runs to 19 residues. In DNA form, the CDR3 reads TGTGCCAGCAGTTTGACTGCCAAGGGGAAAAATAAGCCGTACAATGAGCAGTTCTTC. Translated: CASSLTAKGKNKPYNEQFF.

With respect to this clonotype: The CDR3 end shows no conserved phenylalanine or tryptophan, and so a read error is likely. Here the CDR3 DNA reads TGTGCCAGCAGCTCTGGACTAGTCCCGAGCGCAGATACGCAGTATTCT. Amino acids: CASSSGLVPSADTQYS. The rearrangement links TRBV5-6 to TRBJ2-3; TRBD2 aligns across 7 bases. Germline V CDR1 and CDR2: SGHDT, YYEEEE. After removal of 3 bases from V and 4 bases from J, the junction contained 11 bases not matched to a gene. There are 16 residues in the CDR3.

The J gene is TRBJ1-2, the V gene TRBV5-1; 7 positions match TRBD1. Germline lookup yields CDR1 SGHRS and CDR2 YFSETQ. The V gene end was trimmed by 4 bases and the J gene end by 4 bases; junction bases not matched to a gene: 4. This CDR3 is built from 13 residues. CDR3 sequence reads: CASSRTGVYGYTF. CDR3 in DNA: TGCGCCAGCAGCCGGACAGGAGTCTATGGCTACACCTTC.

This chain connects TRBV30 to TRBJ2-4, with TRBD1 matching over 9 bases. V shed 0 bases, J shed 9 bases, and the junction held 6 bases outside the gene matches. This CDR3 is 14 amino acids long. Germline V gene lookup returns CDR1 GTSNPN and CDR2 SVGIG (reference sequence). The CDR3 region has the DNA TGTGCCTGGAGTGTACTCGGGACAGGGACCATTCAGTACTTC. Translation gives CAWSVLGTGTIQYF.

J is TRBJ2-3 and V is TRBV5-4; TRBD1 is a possible D gene (5 bases). The CDR3 covers 15 residues. Per germline, CDR1 SGHNT and CDR2 YYREEE (reference sequence). Trimming shortened V by 3 bases and J by 5 bases, and 16 bases separated the two germline ends. The CDR3 protein is CASSSRQTDRDTQYF. The CDR3 DNA is TGTGCCAGCAGCTCACGTCAGACAGACAGAGATACGCAGTATTTT.

The V call is TRBV12-3 or TRBV12-4, the J call TRBJ1-4; unclear D gene. V shed 0 bases and J shed 7 bases, with 6 bases lying between them. CDR3 size: 13 residues. The CDR3 coding sequence is TGTGCCAGCAGTTTAGCGGAAACTGAAAAACTGTTTTTT. Amino acid sequence: CASSLAETEKLFF.

The genes are TRBV4-1 and TRBJ2-3; tentatively, D is TRBD2 (5 bases). The CDR3 is 17 amino acids. Trimming removed 3 bases at V and 0 bases at J, with 16 bases between. Germline CDR1 is MGHRA and CDR2 is YSYEKL. This chain's CDR3 is CASSHTGGGISTDTQYF. Written as DNA, the CDR3 is TGCGCCAGCAGCCACACCGGCGGAGGCATTAGCACAGATACGCAGTATTTT.

Details on this clonotype: A junction end diverges from the germline sequence, so it may reflect a read error. V gene TRBV11-2 combines with J gene TRBJ2-2, with 7 bases fitting TRBD2. The CDR3 covers 14 residues. In germline, CDR1 is SGHAT, CDR2 FQNNGV. Here the CDR3 DNA reads TGTGCCAGTATCATACTAGCGCTCACCCGGGAGCTGTTGTTT. Residues: CASIILALTRELLF.

This rearrangement joins TRBV11-2 to TRBJ2-7; D not resolved. The CDR3 is made up of 13 amino acids. CDR1 SGHAT and CDR2 FQNNGV come from the germline V gene. Trimming took off 5 bases at V and 12 bases at J, with 20 bases between the two ends. The CDR3 DNA follows: TGTGCCAGCAGCCTTAGCATTGGTGACGAGTGGTACTTC. Translation: CASSLSIGDEWYF.

CDR3 sequence: CASSLVRFSETQYF. CDR3 in DNA: TGTGCCAGCAGCTTAGTAAGGTTTTCGGAGACCCAGTACTTC. The V call is TRBV7-8, the J call TRBJ2-5; D is unresolved. The CDR3 loop spans 14 amino acids. The V end was cut by 1 base, the J end by 5 bases, with 11 bases between. Germline V gene data show CDR1 as SGHVS and CDR2 as FQNEAQ. The whole variable domain, remainder taken from reference TRBV7-8 and TRBJ2-5, is GAGVSQSPRYKVAKRGQDVALRCDPISGHVSLFWYQQALGQGPEFLTYFQNEAQLDKSGLPSDRFFAERPEGSVSTLKIQRTQQEDSAVYLCASSLVRFSETQYFGPGTRLLVL.

This clonotype was recorded many times. The DNA for the CDR3 is TGCGCCAGCAGCTCTCTTATCGTACAGGGAGGGTTAACTGAAGCTTTCTTT. Its protein product is CASSSLIVQGGLTEAFF. The V and J genes are TRBV4-1 and TRBJ1-1, with D maybe TRBD1 (6 bases). Looked up from germline, CDR1 is MGHRA and CDR2 is YSYEKL. The V end lost 5 bases, the J end lost 5 bases, and 24 bases lay between the germline ends. The CDR3 loop spans 17 amino acids.

On this clonotype itself: This may be a read error, as it is one base from a much larger clone. This chain joins TRBV6-6 and TRBJ2-2; 8 bases are a match to TRBD1. Trimming took 6 bases from V and 2 from J; bases not matched to a gene: 20. CDR1 is MNHNY, CDR2 SVGAGI, per germline (reference sequence). The CDR3 totals 20 residues. The CDR3 is CASSYTADPGQEANTGELFF. The CDR3 coding sequence is TGTGCCAGCAGCTACACAGCGGATCCGGGACAGGAGGCAAACACCGGGGAGCTGTTTTTT.

This clonotype came up many times. This chain connects TRBV6-5 to TRBJ1-1; D uncertain. The CDR3 runs 14 residues. Germline CDR1 MNHEY, CDR2 SVGAGI. Deletions cut 7 bases from V and 3 bases from J, with 15 bases between. The CDR3 bases are TGTGCCAGCAACCCATCTACTTTTGACACTGAAGCTTTCTTT. Protein: CASNPSTFDTEAFF.

To note about this clonotype: Compared with germline, one end of the junction differs, possibly owing to a read error. The chain combines TRBV11-3 with TRBJ2-1, with D perhaps matching TRBD1 or TRBD2 (5 bases each). The CDR3 spans 15 residues. Germline CDR1 is SGHNT and CDR2 is YENEEA. The CDR3: CAGSPGTGSYNEQFF. In DNA form, the CDR3 reads TGTGCCGGCAGCCCGGGGACCGGCTCCTACAATGAGCAATTCTTC.

This clonotype was seen more than once but under ten times. A much larger clonotype is one base distant, so this may be a read error. The rearrangement links TRBV4-1 to TRBJ2-7; tentative D call: TRBD2 (5 bases). The CDR3 consists of 14 residues. Germline CDR1 and CDR2: MGHRA and YSYEKL. The CDR3 nucleotides are TGCGCCGGCAGCCCCATGTGGCGGGCCTACGAGCAGTACTTC. Its protein product is CAGSPMWRAYEQYF.

Comments on this clonotype: A much larger clone differs by one base, so this may be a read error. The chain has TRBV4-2 and TRBJ2-1; 11 nucleotides match TRBD2. The germline V gene has CDR1 LGHNA and CDR2 YNFKEQ. There are 16 residues in the CDR3. The DNA for the CDR3 is TGTGCCAGCAACCAAGATCTAGCGGGAGGATGGGGGGAGCAGTTCTTC. Protein sequence: CASNQDLAGGWGEQFF.

With respect to this clonotype: A single base separates this from a much larger clone, so it may be a read error. The rearrangement joins TRBV6-1 to TRBJ1-1; D is possibly TRBD1 (6 bases). Germline V gene lookup returns CDR1 MNHNS and CDR2 SASEGT. This CDR3 region has 19 residues. The CDR3 protein is CANSEIFRGLIHSNTEAFF. Here the CDR3 DNA reads TGTGCCAACAGTGAAATATTTAGGGGGTTGATACACTCGAACACTGAAGCTTTCTTT.

Note on this clonotype: Mismatch with germline at one junction end may stem from a read error. J is TRBJ1-1 and V is TRBV14; the D gene is possibly TRBD1 (6 bases). Germline loops: CDR1 SGHDN, CDR2 FVKESK. The CDR3 covers 13 residues. The CDR3 DNA sequence: TGTGCCAGCAGCCAATTCACGGGGGCTGAAGCTCTCTTT. This codes for CASSQFTGAEALF. The variable domain in full, completed from reference TRBV14 and TRBJ1-1, reads EAGVTQFPSHSVIEKGQTVTLRCDPISGHDNLYWYRRVMGKEIKFLLHFVKESKQDESGMPNNRFLAERTGGTYSTLKVQPAELEDSGVYFCASSQFTGAEALFGQGTRLTVV.

This chain connects TRBV5-1 to TRBJ1-1, with D unclear. V was cut by 6 bases and J by 1 base, with 16 bases left in between. Germline lookup yields CDR1 SGHRS and CDR2 YFSETQ. This CDR3 is built from 15 residues. CDR3 amino acids: CASNSTAVGNTEAFF. In DNA form, the CDR3 reads TGCGCCAGCAACTCGACCGCCGTGGGGAACACTGAAGCTTTCTTT.

As to this clonotype: The conserved final phenylalanine or tryptophan is absent from the CDR3, which likely points to a read error. The gene calls are TRBV11-2 and TRBJ1-2; TRBD1 matches at 12 bases. Germline V gene lookup returns CDR1 SGHAT and CDR2 FQNNGV. There are 20 residues in the CDR3. CDR3 sequence: CASSYSPGTGGLFTNCGYTL. The CDR3 DNA reads TGTGCCAGCAGCTACAGTCCCGGGACAGGGGGCCTTTTCACTAACTGTGGCTACACCCTC.